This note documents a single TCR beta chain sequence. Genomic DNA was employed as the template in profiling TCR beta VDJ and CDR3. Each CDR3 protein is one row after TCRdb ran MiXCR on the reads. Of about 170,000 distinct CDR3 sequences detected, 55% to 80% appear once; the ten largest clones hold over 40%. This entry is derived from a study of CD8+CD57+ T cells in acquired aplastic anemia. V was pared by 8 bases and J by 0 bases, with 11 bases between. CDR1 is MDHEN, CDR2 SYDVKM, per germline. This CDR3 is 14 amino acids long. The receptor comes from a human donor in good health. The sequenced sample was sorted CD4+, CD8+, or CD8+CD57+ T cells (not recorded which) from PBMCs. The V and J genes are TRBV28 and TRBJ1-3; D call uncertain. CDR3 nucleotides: TGTGCCAGCTCGGCCGACGGCTCTGGAAACACCATATATTTT. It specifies CASSADGSGNTIYF.